This TCR beta chain was sequenced during a study of HIV-infected children after antiretroviral therapy interruption. Study overall: Most participating children were previously exposed to EBV and CMV. Continuous-treatment samples came from weeks 0, 48 and 150.

CDR1 and CDR2 (germline): SGHTA, FQGTGA. CDR3 length: 13 residues. V was clipped by 5 bases and J by 6 bases, with 12 bases between them. This clonotype was picked up many times. A 3' RACE protocol on RNA, with unique molecular identifiers, produced the TCR library. TCRdb independently ran MiXCR on the 3' RACE reads; one entry per CDR3 protein. The sample includes about 14,000 distinct CDR3 sequences, 3% to 3.5% of them seen just once. Treatment here: PENTA 11 planned treatment interruption arm or continuous ART arm. At least 5 million viable PBMCs were required per cryopreserved sample. The sequence derives from a pool of human donors with HIV. V is TRBV7-3 and J is TRBJ2-3, with D maybe TRBD1 (6 bases). This sample comprised CD45RO+ CD8+ T cells from PBMCs, pooled from several time points, obtained from a donor given antiretroviral therapy, either interrupted or continuous. Subset in this sample: memory CD8+ CD45RO+ CD45RA- T cells. In DNA, the CDR3 is TGTGCCAGCAGCCTCACAGGGAAGGATACGCAGTATTTT. Translated: CASSLTGKDTQYF.